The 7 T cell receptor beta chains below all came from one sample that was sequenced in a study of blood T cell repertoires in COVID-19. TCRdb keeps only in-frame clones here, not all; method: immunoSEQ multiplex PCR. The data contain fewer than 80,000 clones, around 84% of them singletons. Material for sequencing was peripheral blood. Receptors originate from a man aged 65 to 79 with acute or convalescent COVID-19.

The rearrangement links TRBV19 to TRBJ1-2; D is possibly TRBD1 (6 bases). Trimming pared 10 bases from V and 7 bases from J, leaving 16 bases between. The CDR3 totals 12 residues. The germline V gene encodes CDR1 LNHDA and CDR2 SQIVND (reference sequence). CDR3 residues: CATIGGALGYTF. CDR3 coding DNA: TGTGCCACAATCGGGGGGGCGCTTGGCTACACCTTC. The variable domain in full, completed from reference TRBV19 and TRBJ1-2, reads DGGITQSPKYLFRKEGQNVTLSCEQNLNHDAMYWYRQDPGQGLRLIYYSQIVNDFQKGDIAEGYSVSREKKESFPLTVTSAQKNPTAFYLCATIGGALGYTFGSGTRLTVV.

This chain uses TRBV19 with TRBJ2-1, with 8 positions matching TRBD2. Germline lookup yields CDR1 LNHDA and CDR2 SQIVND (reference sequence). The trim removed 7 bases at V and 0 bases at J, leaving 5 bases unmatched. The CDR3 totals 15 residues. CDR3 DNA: TGTGCCAGTACTCCGAGCGGGAGCTCCTACAATGAGCAGTTCTTC. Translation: CASTPSGSSYNEQFF.

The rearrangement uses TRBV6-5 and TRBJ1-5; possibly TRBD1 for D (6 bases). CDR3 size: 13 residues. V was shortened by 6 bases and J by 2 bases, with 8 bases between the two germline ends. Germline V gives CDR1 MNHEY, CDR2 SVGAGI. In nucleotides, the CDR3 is TGTGCCAGCAGACCAGGGGGCAATCAGCCCCAGCATTTT. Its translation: CASRPGGNQPQHF.

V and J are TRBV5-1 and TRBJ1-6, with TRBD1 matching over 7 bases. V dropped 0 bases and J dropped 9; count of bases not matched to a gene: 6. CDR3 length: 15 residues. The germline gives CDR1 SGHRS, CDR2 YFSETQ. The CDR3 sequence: CASSLDRGGSSPLHF. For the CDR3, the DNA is TGCGCCAGCAGCTTGGACAGGGGTGGGAGTTCACCCCTCCACTTT.

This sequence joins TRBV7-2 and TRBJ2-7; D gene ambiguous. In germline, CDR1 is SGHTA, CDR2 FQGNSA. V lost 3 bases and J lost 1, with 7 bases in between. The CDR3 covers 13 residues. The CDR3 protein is CASSFQKSYEQYF. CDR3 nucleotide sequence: TGTGCCAGCAGCTTCCAGAAGTCCTACGAGCAGTACTTC.

The CDR3 is CASSHWAGQGAREQFF. The CDR3 bases are TGTGCCAGCAGCCACTGGGCGGGACAGGGGGCGCGAGAGCAGTTCTTC. The V and J genes are TRBV3-1 (or the pseudogene TRBV3-2) and TRBJ2-1; 12 bases are shared with TRBD1. Looked up from germline, CDR1 is LGHDT and CDR2 is YNNKEL (reference sequence). The CDR3 has 16 residues. V lost 3 bases to trimming and J lost 10 bases; unmatched junction nucleotides: 10.

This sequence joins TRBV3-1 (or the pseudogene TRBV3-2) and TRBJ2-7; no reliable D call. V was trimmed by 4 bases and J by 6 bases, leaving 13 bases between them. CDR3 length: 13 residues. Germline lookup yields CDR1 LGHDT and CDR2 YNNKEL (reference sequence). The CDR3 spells CASSPSYSSEQYF. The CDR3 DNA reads TGTGCCAGCAGCCCATCCTACAGTTCCGAGCAGTACTTC.